The clone carrying this T cell receptor (beta chain) was seen only a few times. The sample is drawn from a study of blood T cell repertoires in COVID-19. In the original workflow: From reference gene primer amplification, estimates of nucleated cell counts were derived. The assay was immunoSEQ multiplex PCR, and TCRdb's table has in-frame clones only and misses some. The V and J calls and the clone size are those of that table, but D and trimming were determined from the DNA. The top ten hold roughly 7.2% of the sample, which has roughly 200,000 clones, about nine tenths seen once. Participants came from about two dozen US areas, aged about 18 to 100 years. Researchers sorted participants into cohorts using their self-reported clinical history. The CDR3 spans 12 residues. CDR1 is LGHDT, CDR2 YNNKEL, per germline (reference sequence). V was shortened by 10 bases and J by 3 bases, with 12 bases between the two germline ends.

The chain joins TRBV3-1 (or the pseudogene TRBV3-2) to TRBJ1-2, with D perhaps matching TRBD1 (5 bases). The source material was PBMCs or T cells enriched from blood (not recorded which). The clonotype was recovered from a man aged 25 to 40 in a cohort exposed to, infected with or recovered from COVID-19 (not recorded which). The CDR3: CATTDKYYGYTF. CDR3 nucleotide sequence: TGTGCCACTACGGACAAATACTATGGCTACACCTTC.